Below are 21 T cell receptor beta chains sequenced from a single sample in a study of shared clonotypes between healthy human individuals. TCRdb's table, derived via immunoSEQ multiplex PCR, lists solely in-frame clones and lacks some. This table has about 550,000 clones, 95% to 96% appearing once. Naivety among CD8 cells was defined by CD45RO negativity and positive CCR7 selection, thereby excluding terminally differentiated effector memory CD45RA+ cells. The source material was naive CD8+ T cells sorted from blood. Receptors originate from a woman aged 30 to 39 in good health.

The chain uses TRBV4-1 and TRBJ2-3; D not certain. The germline V and J ends were trimmed by 3 bases and 0 bases, with 13 bases remaining between them. The length of the CDR3 is 16 residues. Germline CDR1 and CDR2: MGHRA and YSYEKL. As DNA, the CDR3 is TGCGCCAGCAGCCAGGAGTCGGAGAGTAGCACAGATACGCAGTATTTT. This sequence encodes CASSQESESSTDTQYF.

The chain links TRBV2 to TRBJ2-1; 10 nucleotides agree with TRBD2. Germline loops: CDR1 SNHLY, CDR2 FYNNEI. The CDR3 length is 17 residues. J lost 3 bases, V lost 0 bases, and 5 bases had no gene match. The CDR3 protein is CASSEAASGSIYNEQFF. In DNA form, the CDR3 reads TGTGCCAGCAGTGAAGCAGCTAGCGGGAGTATCTACAATGAGCAGTTCTTC.

The chain couples TRBV15 to TRBJ2-1; D possibly corresponds to TRBD1 (5 bases). V was cut by 7 bases and J by 5 bases, with 12 bases left in between. CDR1 LNHNV and CDR2 YYDKDF come from the germline V gene (reference sequence). This CDR3 has 13 amino acids. The CDR3, as DNA: TGTGCCACCACAGGGAAATACCACAATGAGCAGTTCTTC. Protein: CATTGKYHNEQFF.

This rearrangement joins TRBV18 to TRBJ2-1; D perhaps matches TRBD1 (6 bases). The germline CDR1 and CDR2 sequences are KGHSH and LQKENI. Trimming removed 3 bases from V and 9 bases from J, with 15 bases in between. The CDR3 contains 14 residues. This CDR3 reads CASSPSVRGREQFF. DNA for the CDR3: TGTGCCAGCTCACCCTCTGTCAGGGGTCGTGAGCAGTTCTTC.

This rearrangement joins TRBV2 to TRBJ2-6; 9 bases map to TRBD1. Germline V gene sequence: CDR1 SNHLY, CDR2 FYNNEI. This CDR3 is built from 16 residues. Trimming took 3 bases from V and 2 from J; bases not matched to a gene: 2. CDR3 protein: CASSEGQGPGANVLTF. CDR3 bases: TGTGCCAGCAGTGAGGGACAGGGCCCTGGGGCCAACGTCCTGACTTTC.

This clone was recorded only once. This chain joins TRBV2 and TRBJ1-4, with 7 bases fitting TRBD1. This CDR3 is built from 14 residues. V shed 4 bases, J shed 6 bases, and the junction held 5 bases outside the gene matches. The germline gives CDR1 SNHLY, CDR2 FYNNEI. CDR3 amino acids: CASSVPGGDEKLFF. The CDR3 nucleotides read TGTGCCAGCAGTGTGCCAGGGGGGGATGAAAAACTGTTTTTT.

The chain combines TRBV27 with TRBJ2-2; D is ambiguous. Trimming took off 5 bases at V and 4 bases at J, with 8 bases between the two ends. Looked up from germline, CDR1 is MNHEY and CDR2 is SMNVEV (reference sequence). There are 13 residues in the CDR3. The CDR3 spells CASSTIRTGELFF. The DNA of the CDR3 is TGTGCCAGCAGTACCATTCGCACCGGGGAGCTGTTTTTT.

The rearrangement uses TRBV19 and TRBJ1-1; perhaps TRBD1 as D (5 bases). Germline CDR1 reads LNHDA; CDR2 reads SQIVND (reference sequence). V lost 7 bases and J 4 bases, leaving 10 bases between the germline ends. The CDR3 is made up of 12 amino acids. In DNA form, the CDR3 reads TGTGCCAGTAACATGGGGGGCACTGAAGCTTTCTTT. It translates to CASNMGGTEAFF.

The chain carries TRBV27 and TRBJ1-1, with D unclear. Germline V CDR1 and CDR2: MNHEY, SMNVEV (reference sequence). V lost 0 bases to trimming and J lost 3 bases, with 5 bases between them. The CDR3 covers 13 residues. The CDR3 protein is CASSLSRYTEAFF. The CDR3 DNA reads as TGTGCCAGCAGTTTATCTCGGTACACTGAAGCTTTCTTT.

The rearrangement joins TRBV29-1 to TRBJ2-7; TRBD2 aligns across 13 bases. Germline V gene lookup returns CDR1 SQVTM and CDR2 ANQGSEA. The CDR3 consists of 12 residues. J lost 5 bases, V lost 7 bases, and 2 bases had no gene match. DNA of the CDR3: TGCAGCGGTGGACTAGCGGGAGACGAGCAGTACTTC. Translation: CSGGLAGDEQYF.

The chain carries TRBV25-1 and TRBJ2-7; D unresolved. The ends were cut back, 0 bases at V and 0 bases at J, with 6 bases in the middle. CDR1 is MGHDK and CDR2 is SYGVNS in the germline V gene. The CDR3 has 14 residues. CDR3: CASSEYGDSYEQYF. The CDR3 region has the DNA TGTGCCAGCAGTGAATATGGGGACTCCTACGAGCAGTACTTC.

This chain connects TRBV27 to TRBJ2-1, with 12 bases matching TRBD2. After removal of 6 bases from V and 8 bases from J, the junction contained 8 bases not matched to a gene. CDR1 is MNHEY, CDR2 SMNVEV, per germline (reference sequence). This CDR3 comprises 15 residues. CDR3 loop: CASSGGLAGTYEQFF. As DNA, the CDR3 is TGTGCCAGCAGCGGAGGACTAGCGGGAACCTATGAGCAGTTCTTC.

This clone was counted only a few times. CDR3 sequence: CASRVQTGHYGYTF. The CDR3 bases are TGTGCCAGCAGGGTGCAAACAGGGCACTATGGCTACACCTTC. This chain links TRBV6-6 with TRBJ1-2; a possible D gene is TRBD1 (6 bases). V was trimmed by 6 bases and J by 3 bases, leaving 14 bases between them. CDR3 size: 14 residues. CDR1 MNHNY and CDR2 SVGAGI come from the germline V gene (reference sequence).

In DNA, the CDR3 is TGTGCCAGCAGCCCCCGGACACTCTCCTACGAGCAGTACTTC. Translated: CASSPRTLSYEQYF. V and J are TRBV7-2 and TRBJ2-7; possibly TRBD1 for D (5 bases). The CDR3 is made up of 14 amino acids. Germline CDR1 and CDR2: SGHTA and FQGNSA. The V end was cut by 5 bases, the J end by 0 bases, with 11 bases between.

In this sample, this clone turned up once. The CDR3, as DNA: TGTGCCAGCAGAGGGATAACTGAAGCTTTCTTT. Translated, it gives CASRGITEAFF. The chain links TRBV5-4 to TRBJ1-1; D is unresolved. V lost 5 bases and J 5 bases, leaving 7 bases between the germline ends. The CDR3 length is 11 residues. CDR1 is SGHNT, CDR2 YYREEE, per germline (reference sequence).

The chain joins TRBV5-4 to TRBJ1-2; 9 bases are a match to TRBD1. Trimming at V came to 4 bases and at J to 7 bases, leaving 5 bases not matched to a gene. Germline V gene lookup returns CDR1 SGHNT and CDR2 YYREEE (reference sequence). This CDR3 has 13 amino acids. The CDR3 nucleotides are TGTGCCAGCAGCCTCGGGACAGGGAGTGGCTACACCTTC. The encoded protein is CASSLGTGSGYTF. Drawing the rest from reference TRBV5-4 and TRBJ1-2, the complete variable domain is ETGVTQSPTHLIKTRGQQVTLRCSSQSGHNTVSWYQQALGQGPQFIFQYYREEENGRGNFPPRFSGLQFPNYSSELNVNALELDDSALYLCASSLGTGSGYTFGSGTRLTVV.

The rearrangement uses TRBV7-2 and TRBJ2-1; 10 nucleotides line up with TRBD2. V lost 1 base, J lost 15 bases, and 6 bases stayed unmatched. Germline values: CDR1 SGHTA, CDR2 FQGNSA. CDR3 length: 13 residues. The CDR3 spells CASSLVLAGDPFF. As DNA, the CDR3 is TGTGCCAGCAGCTTAGTCCTAGCGGGAGATCCGTTCTTC.

This rearrangement joins TRBV19 to TRBJ2-4, with a weak D call TRBD2 (5 bases). The CDR3 covers 11 residues. The V and J ends lost 5 bases and 13 bases respectively, with 12 bases between them. The germline gives CDR1 LNHDA, CDR2 SQIVND (reference sequence). CDR3 amino acids: CASSPPGLQYF. The CDR3, as DNA: TGTGCCAGTAGTCCCCCTGGACTGCAGTACTTC.

The count of this clone is one. The chain combines TRBV7-9 with TRBJ2-1; 11 nucleotides align to TRBD2. The CDR3 is 15 amino acids. Trimming removed 1 base from V and 6 bases from J; junction bases left unmatched: 2. Germline loops: CDR1 SEHNR, CDR2 FQNEAQ (reference sequence). For the CDR3, the DNA is TGTGCCAGCAGCTTAGTTCTAGCGGGAGGCAATGAGCAGTTCTTC. Residues: CASSLVLAGGNEQFF.

The chain carries TRBV7-9 and TRBJ2-1; 11 bases are shared with TRBD2. The CDR3 contains 18 residues. Trimming took 4 bases from V and 0 from J; bases not matched to a gene: 8. Germline CDR1 SEHNR, CDR2 FQNEAQ (reference sequence). Here the CDR3 DNA reads TGTGCCAGCAGCTCCTCGACTAGCGGGACATCCTCCTACAATGAGCAGTTCTTC. It encodes CASSSSTSGTSSYNEQFF.

The chain has TRBV6-1 and TRBJ2-7; D unresolved. This CDR3 is built from 15 residues. The germline CDR1 and CDR2 sequences are MNHNS and SASEGT. The V end was cut by 2 bases, the J end by 6 bases, with 17 bases between. The CDR3 sequence: CASSERIRSLGEQYF. Here the CDR3 DNA reads TGTGCCAGCAGTGAAAGGATTAGATCCCTAGGCGAGCAGTACTTC.